Reported below is one TCR beta chain. The clone's antigen remains unknown. No qualities accompany the bases; no much larger clone lies one base away. Whole blood was collected in K2EDTA tubes by collaborating institutions according to the institutions' own protocols. Collaborator samples were shipped for TCRbeta analysis as frozen whole blood, isolated PBMCs, or DNA extracted from either sample type. For this chain, trimming is 4 bases at the V end and 3 bases at the J end, and the number of junction bases without a gene match is 16. Measured from the cysteine to the phenylalanine, the CDR3 is 20 residues long. Only the CDR3 DNA is retained, 60 bases long and in frame from the first base. CDR1 and CDR2 were assigned from the germline V gene as SGHRS and YFSETQ. The immunoSEQ Assay, a bias-controlled multiplex PCR, was used to amplify TCRbeta CDR3 regions from genomic DNA. Turning to the authors' computational methods: Nucleated cell counts per sample were estimated from amplification of reference gene primers within the assay. To quantify the absolute abundance of each unique TCRbeta CDR3 rearrangement, sequence reads were collapsed and filtered. For each sample, productive Simpson clonality was calculated as the square root of Simpson's diversity index across productive rearrangements. In its TCRdb copy, this immuneACCESS table keeps in-frame sequences only and misses some clones. Where compared with another copy, unresolved V genes explain less than half of these, and the others have no known cause. Clonal size and the V and J genes are those of that table, whereas D and trimming came from the DNA. The sample table lists about 70,000 clones, about 83% of them with a count of one. Of the sample, roughly 18% falls within the top ten clones.

The record originates from a study of blood T cell repertoires in COVID-19 (dated by TCRdb to about 2020). Background on the whole study: Collaborator samples came from the United States, Italy and Spain and covered acute and convalescent phases of COVID-19. The samples were drawn from two sources: the first 160 participants of the ongoing ImmuneRACE study, and 950 to 1,500 subjects contributed by 6 global collaborators. The repertoires were made available in a free public database intended to serve as a resource for research on the immune response to SARS-CoV-2. Subjects who had been exposed to COVID-19, were actively infected with it, or had recovered from it provided the deeply sampled blood TCRbeta repertoires that made up the dataset. A de-identified subject ID, COVID-19 status, age in years and sex were almost always included in the sample metadata. Where available, HLA class I and class II types were taken from metadata supplied by the sample provider and were not determined by assay-based typing. The material from the prospective study consisted of cDNA or gDNA derived from T cells, B-cell-depleted T cells, or PBMCs. Beyond this particular receptor, the publication reports: The quantity of clinical and demographic metadata differed by source and by participant and was supplied without curation.

Sequencing was done on a sample of peripheral blood. This TCR came from a woman older than 75 with acute or convalescent COVID-19. The sequence links TRBV5-1 to TRBJ2-4; 13 junctional bases match TRBD2. The CDR3 amino acid sequence is: CASSPQAGLAGLRVKNIQYF. The DNA sequence reads TGCGCCAGCAGCCCTCAAGCGGGACTAGCGGGACTCCGGGTCAAAAACATTCAGTACTTC.